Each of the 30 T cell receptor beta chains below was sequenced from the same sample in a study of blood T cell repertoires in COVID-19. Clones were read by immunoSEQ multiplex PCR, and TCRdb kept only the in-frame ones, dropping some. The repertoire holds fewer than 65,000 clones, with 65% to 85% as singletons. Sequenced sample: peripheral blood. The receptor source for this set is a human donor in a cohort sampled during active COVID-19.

DNA of the CDR3: TGTGCCAGCAGTTCCTCATACAGGCATGAAAAACTGTTTTTT. Encoded protein: CASSSSYRHEKLFF. The chain carries TRBV6-5 and TRBJ1-4; D is perhaps TRBD1 (5 bases). Germline CDR1 and CDR2: MNHEY and SVGAGI. With 4 bases removed from V and 6 bases from J, the gap between germline ends came to 12 bases. This CDR3 comprises 14 residues.

Here the CDR3 reads CASSQEREKLFF. CDR3 DNA: TGTGCCAGCAGCCAAGAACGGGAAAAACTGTTTTTT. V and J are TRBV3-1 (or the pseudogene TRBV3-2) and TRBJ1-4, with D unresolved. CDR3 length equals 12 residues. Germline CDR1 is LGHDT and CDR2 is YNNKEL (reference sequence). V was pared by 0 bases and J by 8 bases, with 4 bases between.

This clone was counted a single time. The CDR3 DNA sequence: TGTGCCAGCAGCTCCCGGGACACTGACCCGGTGACTGAAGCTTTCTTT. Translation gives CASSSRDTDPVTEAFF. J is TRBJ1-1 and V is TRBV5-5; maybe TRBD1 (6 bases). The CDR3 length is 16 residues. Germline V gene sequence: CDR1 SGHKS, CDR2 YYEKEE (reference sequence). V lost 3 bases, J lost 5 bases, and 20 bases lay in between.

CDR3 in DNA: TGTGCCAGCAGCTTAGTGGGGCCCTATGAGCAGTTCTTC. Protein: CASSLVGPYEQFF. The rearrangement uses TRBV7-9 and TRBJ2-1; D may be TRBD1 (5 bases). The CDR3 runs 13 residues. The germline gives CDR1 SEHNR, CDR2 FQNEAQ (reference sequence). The V gene lost 1 base and the J gene lost 8 bases, with 9 bases spanning the gap. Complete variable domain (other parts from reference TRBV7-9 and TRBJ2-1): DTGVSQNPRHKITKRGQNVTFRCDPISEHNRLYWYRQTLGQGPEFLTYFQNEAQLEKSRLLSDRFSAERPKGSFSTLEIQRTEQGDSAMYLCASSLVGPYEQFFGPGTRLTVL.

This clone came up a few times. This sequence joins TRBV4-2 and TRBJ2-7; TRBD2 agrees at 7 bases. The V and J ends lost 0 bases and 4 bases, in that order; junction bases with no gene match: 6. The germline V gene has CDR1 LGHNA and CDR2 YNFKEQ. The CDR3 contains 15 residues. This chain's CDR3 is CASSQDRAGEYEQYF. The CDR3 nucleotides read TGTGCCAGCAGCCAAGACCGGGCGGGGGAGTACGAGCAGTACTTC.

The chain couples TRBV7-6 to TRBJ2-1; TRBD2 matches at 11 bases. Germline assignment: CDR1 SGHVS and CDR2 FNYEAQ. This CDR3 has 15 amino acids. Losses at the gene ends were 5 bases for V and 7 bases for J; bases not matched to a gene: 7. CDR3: CASSRLAGGANEQFF. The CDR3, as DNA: TGTGCCAGCAGCCGCCTAGCGGGGGGCGCGAATGAGCAGTTCTTC.

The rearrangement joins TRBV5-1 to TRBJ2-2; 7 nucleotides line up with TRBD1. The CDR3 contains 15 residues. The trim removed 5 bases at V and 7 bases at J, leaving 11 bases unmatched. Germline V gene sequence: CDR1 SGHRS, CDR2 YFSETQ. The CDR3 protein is CASRTYEGAVGELFF. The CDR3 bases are TGCGCCAGCAGAACTTATGAGGGGGCCGTCGGGGAGCTGTTTTTT.

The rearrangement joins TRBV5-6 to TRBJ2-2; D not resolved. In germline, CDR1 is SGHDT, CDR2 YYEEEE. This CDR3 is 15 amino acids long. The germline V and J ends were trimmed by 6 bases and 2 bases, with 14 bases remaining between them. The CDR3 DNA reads TGTGCCAGCATCAGTAGCCGAGACAACACCGGGGAGCTGTTTTTT. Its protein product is CASISSRDNTGELFF.

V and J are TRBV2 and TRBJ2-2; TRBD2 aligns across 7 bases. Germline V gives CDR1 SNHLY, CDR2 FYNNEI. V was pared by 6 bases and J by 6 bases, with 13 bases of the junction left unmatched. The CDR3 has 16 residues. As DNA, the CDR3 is TGTGCCAGCAGCACCTTGGGGGGGAAAGGGCCCGGGGAGCTGTTTTTT. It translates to CASSTLGGKGPGELFF.

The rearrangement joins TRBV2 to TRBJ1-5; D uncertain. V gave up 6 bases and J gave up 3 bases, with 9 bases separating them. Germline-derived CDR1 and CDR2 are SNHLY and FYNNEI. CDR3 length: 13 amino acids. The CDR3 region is CASREGVNQPQHF. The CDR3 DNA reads TGTGCCAGCAGGGAGGGTGTCAATCAGCCCCAGCATTTT.

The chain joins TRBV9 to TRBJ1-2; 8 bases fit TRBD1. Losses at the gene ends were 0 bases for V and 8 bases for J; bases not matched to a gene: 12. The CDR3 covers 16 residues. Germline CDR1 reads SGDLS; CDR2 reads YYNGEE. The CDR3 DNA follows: TGTGCCAGCAGCGTAGGTCTTATCCAGGGGGCGCGAGGCTACACCTTC. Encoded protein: CASSVGLIQGARGYTF.

The CDR3 nucleotides read TGTGCCAGCAGCATCGATCAGGGGGCAAGTCAGCCCCAGCATTTT. Its translation: CASSIDQGASQPQHF. The chain recombines TRBV2 with TRBJ1-5; 8 bases align to TRBD1. The germline V gene encodes CDR1 SNHLY and CDR2 FYNNEI. The J segment lost 6 bases and the V segment lost 6 bases, leaving 10 bases of the junction unmatched. CDR3 size: 15 residues. Supplemented by reference TRBV2 and TRBJ1-5, the full variable domain reads EPEVTQTPSHQVTQMGQEVILRCVPISNHLYFYWYRQILGQKVEFLVSFYNNEISEKSEIFDDQFSVERPDGSNFTLKIRSTKLEDSAMYFCASSIDQGASQPQHFGDGTRLSIL.

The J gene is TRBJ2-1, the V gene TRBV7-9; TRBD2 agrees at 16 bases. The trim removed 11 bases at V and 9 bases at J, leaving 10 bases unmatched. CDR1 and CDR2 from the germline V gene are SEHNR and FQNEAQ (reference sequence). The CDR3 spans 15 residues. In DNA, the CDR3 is TGTGCCTCTCGCGGGACTAGCGGGGGGGCCGGTGAGCAGTTCTTC. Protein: CASRGTSGGAGEQFF.

CDR3 nucleotides: TGTGCCAGCAGCTTGGCCGGACTAGCGGGAGGGAAGGAGCAGTACTTC. It is translated as CASSLAGLAGGKEQYF. The chain links TRBV5-5 to TRBJ2-7; 15 bases fit TRBD2. CDR3 length: 16 amino acids. Per the germline V gene, CDR1 is SGHKS and CDR2 is YYEKEE (reference sequence). J gave up 7 bases and V 0 bases, and 5 bases lay outside the gene matches.

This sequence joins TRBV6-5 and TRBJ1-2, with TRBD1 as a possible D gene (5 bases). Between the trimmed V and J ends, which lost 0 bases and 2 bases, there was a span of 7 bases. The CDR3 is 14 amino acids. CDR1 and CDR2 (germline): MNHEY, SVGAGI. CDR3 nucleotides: TGTGCCAGCAGTTACTCGGGGGGGAACTATGGCTACACCTTC. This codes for CASSYSGGNYGYTF.

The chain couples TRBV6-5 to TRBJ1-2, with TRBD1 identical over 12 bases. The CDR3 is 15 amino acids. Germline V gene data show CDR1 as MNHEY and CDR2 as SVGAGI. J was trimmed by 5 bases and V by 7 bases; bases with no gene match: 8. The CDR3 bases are TGTGCCAGCACCCCCGGGACAGGGGGCACTTATGGCTACACCTTC. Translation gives CASTPGTGGTYGYTF.

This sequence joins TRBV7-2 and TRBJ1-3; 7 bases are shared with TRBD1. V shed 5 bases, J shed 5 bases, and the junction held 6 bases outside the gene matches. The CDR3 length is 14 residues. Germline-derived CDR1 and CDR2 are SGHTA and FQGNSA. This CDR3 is CASSPQGIRNTIYF. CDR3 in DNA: TGTGCCAGCAGCCCACAGGGGATAAGAAACACCATATATTTT. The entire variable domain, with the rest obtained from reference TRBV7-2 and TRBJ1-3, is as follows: GAGVSQSPSNKVTEKGKDVELRCDPISGHTALYWYRQSLGQGLEFLIYFQGNSAPDKSGLPSDRFSAERTGGSVSTLTIQRTQQEDSAVYLCASSPQGIRNTIYFGEGSWLTVV.

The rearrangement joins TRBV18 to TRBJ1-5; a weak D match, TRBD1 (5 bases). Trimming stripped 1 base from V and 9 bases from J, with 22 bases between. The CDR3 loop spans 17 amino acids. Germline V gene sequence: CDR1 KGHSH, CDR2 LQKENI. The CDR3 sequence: CASSPQGGAGSGVPQHF. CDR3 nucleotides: TGTGCCAGCTCACCACAGGGAGGGGCAGGGTCGGGGGTGCCCCAGCATTTT.

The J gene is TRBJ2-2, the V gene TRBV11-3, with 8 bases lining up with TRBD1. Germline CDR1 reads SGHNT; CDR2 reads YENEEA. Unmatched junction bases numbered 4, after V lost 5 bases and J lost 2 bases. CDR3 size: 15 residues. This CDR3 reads CASSRDRINTGELFF. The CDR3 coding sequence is TGTGCCAGCAGCCGGGACAGGATAAACACCGGGGAGCTGTTTTTT.

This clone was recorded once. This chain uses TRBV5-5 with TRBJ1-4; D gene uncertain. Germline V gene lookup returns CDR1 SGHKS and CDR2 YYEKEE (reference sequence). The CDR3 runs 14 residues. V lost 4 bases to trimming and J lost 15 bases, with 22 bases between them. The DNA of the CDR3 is TGTGCCAGCAGCACCCTCCCGGAGGCAGCCGGGGTGTTTTTT. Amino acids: CASSTLPEAAGVFF.

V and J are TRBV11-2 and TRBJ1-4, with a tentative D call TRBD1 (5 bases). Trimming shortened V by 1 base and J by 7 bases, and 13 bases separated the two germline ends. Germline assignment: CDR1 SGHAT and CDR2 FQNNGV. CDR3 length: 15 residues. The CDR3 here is CASSLGGRVGEKLFF. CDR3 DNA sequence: TGTGCCAGCAGCTTAGGTGGCAGGGTGGGTGAAAAACTGTTTTTT.

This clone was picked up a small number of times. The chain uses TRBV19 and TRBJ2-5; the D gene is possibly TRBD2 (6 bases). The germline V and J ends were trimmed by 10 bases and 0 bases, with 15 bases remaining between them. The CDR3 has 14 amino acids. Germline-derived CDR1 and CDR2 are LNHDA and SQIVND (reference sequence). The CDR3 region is CATNPGGNQETQYF. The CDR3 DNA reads TGTGCCACCAACCCCGGGGGAAACCAAGAGACCCAGTACTTC.

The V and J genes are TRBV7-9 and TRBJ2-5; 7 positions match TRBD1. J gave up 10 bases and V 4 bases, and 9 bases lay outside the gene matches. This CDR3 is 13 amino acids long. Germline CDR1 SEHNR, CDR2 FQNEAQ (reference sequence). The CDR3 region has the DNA TGTGCCAGCAGCTCGCGATCTCAGGGGGACCAGTACTTC. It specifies CASSSRSQGDQYF.

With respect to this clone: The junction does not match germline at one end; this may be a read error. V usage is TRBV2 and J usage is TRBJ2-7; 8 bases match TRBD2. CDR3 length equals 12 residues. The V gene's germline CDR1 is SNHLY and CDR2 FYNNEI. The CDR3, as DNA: TGTGCCAGCAGTGGAGAACTAGCGGAGGCCCACTTC. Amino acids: CASSGELAEAHF.

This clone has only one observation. CDR3 nucleotides: TGCAGCGTTGGGGGGCAGAGGAACACCGGGGAGCTGTTTTTT. Amino acids: CSVGGQRNTGELFF. V gene TRBV29-1 combines with J gene TRBJ2-2; D is perhaps TRBD1 (6 bases). CDR3 length: 14 residues. V shed 4 bases and J shed 1 base, with 10 bases lying between them. Germline CDR1 SQVTM, CDR2 ANQGSEA.

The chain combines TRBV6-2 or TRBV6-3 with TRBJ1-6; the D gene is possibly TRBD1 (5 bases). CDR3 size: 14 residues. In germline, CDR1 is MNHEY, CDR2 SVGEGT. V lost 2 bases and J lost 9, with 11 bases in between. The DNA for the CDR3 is TGTGCCAGCAGTTACCAGGGAAGGCGTTCACCCCTCCACTTT. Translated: CASSYQGRRSPLHF.

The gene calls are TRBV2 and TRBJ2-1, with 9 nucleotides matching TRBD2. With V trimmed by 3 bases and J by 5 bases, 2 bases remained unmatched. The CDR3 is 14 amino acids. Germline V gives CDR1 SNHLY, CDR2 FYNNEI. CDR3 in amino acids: CASSDGLANNEQFF. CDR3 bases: TGTGCCAGCAGTGATGGACTAGCGAACAATGAGCAGTTCTTC.

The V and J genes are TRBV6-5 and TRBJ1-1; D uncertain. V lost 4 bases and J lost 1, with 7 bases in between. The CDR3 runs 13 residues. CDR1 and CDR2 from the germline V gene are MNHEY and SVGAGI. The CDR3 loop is CASSFGRNTEAFF. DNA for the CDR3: TGTGCCAGCAGTTTTGGCCGGAACACTGAAGCTTTCTTT.

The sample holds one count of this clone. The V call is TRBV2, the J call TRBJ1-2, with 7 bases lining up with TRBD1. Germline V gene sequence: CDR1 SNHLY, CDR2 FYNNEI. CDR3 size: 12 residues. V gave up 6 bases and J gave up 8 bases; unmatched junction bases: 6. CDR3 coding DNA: TGTGCCAGCAGGACCTACAGGGGAGGCTACACCTTC. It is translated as CASRTYRGGYTF.

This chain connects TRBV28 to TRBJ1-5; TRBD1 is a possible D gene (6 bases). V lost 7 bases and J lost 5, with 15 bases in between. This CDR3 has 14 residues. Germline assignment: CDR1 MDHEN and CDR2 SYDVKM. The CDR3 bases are TGTGCCAGCACCCCAACAGGGTTCGATCAGCCCCAGCATTTT. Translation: CASTPTGFDQPQHF.